The 5 T cell receptor beta chains below come from one sample, sequenced in a study of shared clonotypes between healthy human individuals. The assay was immunoSEQ multiplex PCR, and TCRdb's table has in-frame clones only and misses some. The data hold over a million clones, with 98% observed a single time. The source material was naive CD4+ T cells sorted from blood. The subset is: CD45RA+ positively selected. These receptors all come from a man aged 25 to 40 in good health.

The chain is built from TRBV30 and TRBJ2-7; 7 nucleotides match TRBD2. Germline assignment: CDR1 GTSNPN and CDR2 SVGIG (reference sequence). The V segment lost 1 base and the J segment 11 bases; nucleotides outside the gene matches: 11. The CDR3 spans 13 residues. The CDR3 here is CAWSEPLRGREYF. Written as DNA, the CDR3 is TGTGCCTGGAGTGAGCCCTTACGGGGGAGGGAGTACTTC. The entire variable domain, with the rest obtained from reference TRBV30 and TRBJ2-7, is as follows: SQTIHQWPATLVQPVGSPLSLECTVEGTSNPNLYWYRQAAGRGLQLLFYSVGIGQISSEVPQNLSASRPQDRQFILSSKKLLLSDSGFYLCAWSEPLRGREYFGPGTRLTVT.

This chain joins TRBV18 and TRBJ2-3; 12 bases line up with TRBD2. CDR1 is KGHSH and CDR2 is LQKENI in the germline V gene. The CDR3 sequence is 15 residues long. V lost 8 bases to trimming and J lost 1 base; unmatched junction nucleotides: 4. The CDR3 protein is CASTGLAGRTDTQYF. DNA for the CDR3: TGTGCCAGCACTGGACTAGCGGGACGCACAGATACGCAGTATTTT.

The V call is TRBV5-1, the J call TRBJ2-3, with D uncertain. The V and J ends lost 2 bases and 2 bases respectively, with 9 bases between them. Germline V gene lookup returns CDR1 SGHRS and CDR2 YFSETQ. The CDR3 is 14 residues long. CDR3 coding DNA: TGCGCCAGCAGCTTCTTGCGGAACACAGATACGCAGTATTTT. This encodes CASSFLRNTDTQYF.

This sequence joins TRBV28 and TRBJ2-5, with D perhaps assigned TRBD1 or TRBD2 (5 bases each). The germline V gene encodes CDR1 MDHEN and CDR2 SYDVKM. The V end lost 3 bases, the J end lost 2 bases, and 13 bases lay between the germline ends. The CDR3 loop spans 15 amino acids. CDR3 sequence reads: CASSFSGSRQETQYF. The CDR3 DNA follows: TGTGCCAGCAGTTTTTCAGGGAGTAGGCAAGAGACCCAGTACTTC.

The chain has TRBV18 and TRBJ2-1; 9 nucleotides agree with TRBD2. The CDR3 length is 18 residues. V was pared by 2 bases and J by 6 bases, with 14 bases of the junction left unmatched. The germline V gene has CDR1 KGHSH and CDR2 LQKENI. The CDR3 nucleotides are TGTGCCAGCTCACCAATACATAGCGGGAGAGGGAACGGCAATGAGCAGTTCTTC. Amino acid sequence: CASSPIHSGRGNGNEQFF.